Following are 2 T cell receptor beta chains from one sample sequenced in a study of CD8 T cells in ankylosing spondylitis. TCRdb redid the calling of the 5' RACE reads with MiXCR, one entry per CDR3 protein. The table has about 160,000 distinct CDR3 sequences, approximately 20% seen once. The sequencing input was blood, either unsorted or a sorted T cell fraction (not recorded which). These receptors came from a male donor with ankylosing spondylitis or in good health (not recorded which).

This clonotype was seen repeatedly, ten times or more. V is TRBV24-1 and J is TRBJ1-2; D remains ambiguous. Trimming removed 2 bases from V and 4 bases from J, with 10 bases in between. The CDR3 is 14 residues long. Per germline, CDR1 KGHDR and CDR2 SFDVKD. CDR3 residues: CATSDSFKAYGYTF. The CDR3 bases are TGTGCCACCAGTGATTCCTTTAAGGCCTATGGCTACACCTTC.

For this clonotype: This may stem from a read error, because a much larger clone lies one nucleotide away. DNA for the CDR3: TGTGCCAGCAGGCCCATTGGGACCGTTGAAGGCACCATATATTTT. It yields the protein CASRPIGTVEGTIYF. This sequence joins TRBV12-3 or TRBV12-4 and TRBJ1-3; D possibly corresponds to TRBD1 (5 bases). There are 15 residues in the CDR3. V was trimmed by 6 bases and J by 9 bases, leaving 21 bases between them.